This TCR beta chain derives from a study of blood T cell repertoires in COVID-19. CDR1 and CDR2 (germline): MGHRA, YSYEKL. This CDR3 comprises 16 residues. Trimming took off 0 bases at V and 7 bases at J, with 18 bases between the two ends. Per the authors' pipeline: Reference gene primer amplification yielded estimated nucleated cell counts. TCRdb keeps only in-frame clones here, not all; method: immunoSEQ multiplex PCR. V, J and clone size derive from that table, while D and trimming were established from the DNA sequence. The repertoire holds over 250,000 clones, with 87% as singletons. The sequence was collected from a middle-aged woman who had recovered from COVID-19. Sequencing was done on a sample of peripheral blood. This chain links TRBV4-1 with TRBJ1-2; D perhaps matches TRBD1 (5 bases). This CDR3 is CASSQERPRGVGGYTF. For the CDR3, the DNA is TGCGCCAGCAGCCAAGAACGTCCCCGGGGGGTAGGTGGCTACACCTTC.